Given below is one T cell receptor beta chain in context. Antigen unknown. The entry originates in a study of cytotoxic CD8 clonotypes in ibrutinib-treated CLL. Across the study: Response samples were taken after a median roughly 12 months of treatment, range 6 to 36.

Study-wide findings and caveats: With treatment, public clonotypes, which were uncommon, either contracted or remained stable.

The intended depth for sequencing was 1 in 200,000 to 1 in 1 million T cells. Sequenced by immunoSEQ multiplex PCR; TCRdb stores in-frame clones only, minus some. The sample comprises approximately 80,000 clones, about 86% of which are singletons, and about 5.6% rests with the top ten. This sequence originates from a human donor with chronic lymphocytic leukemia. This sample comprised PBMCs, obtained before ibrutinib treatment.

In DNA, the CDR3 is TGTGCCAGCAGTTTCGGGAAGACAGGGGGCACCTACGAGCAGTACTTC. Translating gives CASSFGKTGGTYEQYF. V is TRBV27 and J is TRBJ2-7; 10 nucleotides line up with TRBD1. CDR1 and CDR2 from the germline V gene are MNHEY and SMNVEV (reference sequence). CDR3 length: 16 residues. Germline trimming cut 3 bases from V and 2 bases from J; bases unmatched to any gene: 7.